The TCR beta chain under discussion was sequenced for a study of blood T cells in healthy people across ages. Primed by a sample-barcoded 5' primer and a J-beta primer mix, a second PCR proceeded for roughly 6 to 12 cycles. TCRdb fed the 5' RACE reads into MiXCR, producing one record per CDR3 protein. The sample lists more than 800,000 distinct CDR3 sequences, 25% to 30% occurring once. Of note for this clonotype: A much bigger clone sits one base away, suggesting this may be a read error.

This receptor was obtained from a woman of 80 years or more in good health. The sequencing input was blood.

The CDR3 nucleotides read TGTGCCAGCAGTTTTAAACGTGGGACAGGGAATGAAAAACTGTTTTTT. It specifies CASSFKRGTGNEKLFF. The genes are TRBV12-3 or TRBV12-4 and TRBJ1-4, with TRBD1 identical over 9 bases. The CDR3 consists of 16 residues. The V and J ends lost 3 bases and 5 bases, in that order; junction bases with no gene match: 7.